Listed here are 9 T cell receptor beta chains from one sample, sequenced in a study of blood T cell repertoires in COVID-19 (dated by TCRdb to 2018 to 2021). Libraries were built with the immunoSEQ multiplex PCR assay. Sourced from immuneACCESS, this table was stored by TCRdb with only in-frame sequences that have V and J called. A share of the clones is absent; for the studies checked, an unresolved V gene accounts for under half, and the remainder has no known explanation. This sample is represented by fewer than 50,000 clones; around 90% of them were singletons. Less than 30% of the sample is in the top ten clones. The sequencing input was peripheral blood. These receptor sequences come from a man between 60 and 75 years old with active or convalescent COVID-19.

This clone has just one count. The rearrangement uses TRBV28 and TRBJ1-5; 8 positions match TRBD1. In germline, CDR1 is MDHEN, CDR2 SYDVKM. V lost 1 base to trimming and J lost 6 bases; unmatched junction nucleotides: 5. The CDR3 sequence is 15 residues long. CDR3 in amino acids: CASSLSRGPVQPQHF. The CDR3 DNA reads TGTGCCAGCAGTTTATCCAGGGGGCCGGTTCAGCCCCAGCATTTT.

This sequence joins TRBV28 and TRBJ2-3; 8 bases map to TRBD2. The germline V gene has CDR1 MDHEN and CDR2 SYDVKM. With 6 bases clipped from V and 4 bases from J, the junction kept 6 bases outside the gene matches. The CDR3 spans 14 residues. The CDR3 loop reads CASSGGGRADTQYF. The DNA for the CDR3 is TGTGCCAGCAGCGGGGGGGGTAGAGCAGATACGCAGTATTTT.

The rearrangement uses TRBV28 and TRBJ2-5; 9 bases fit TRBD2. V trimming: 6 bases; J trimming: 5 bases; junction bases outside the gene matches: 10. The CDR3 consists of 15 residues. Germline V gene sequence: CDR1 MDHEN, CDR2 SYDVKM. In DNA form, the CDR3 reads TGTGCCAGCAGCCCCTGGCGGGAGGGTTGGGAGACCCAGTACTTC. Protein sequence: CASSPWREGWETQYF.

The count of this clone is one. The chain combines TRBV28 with TRBJ1-2; tentative D call: TRBD1 (5 bases). V was shortened by 4 bases and J by 5 bases, with 11 bases between the two germline ends. Germline CDR1 MDHEN, CDR2 SYDVKM. The CDR3 runs 13 residues. CDR3 nucleotides: TGTGCCAGCAGTTCCCAGGGTCGATATGGCTACACCTTC. Encoded protein: CASSSQGRYGYTF.

V usage is TRBV11-2 and J usage is TRBJ1-2; 7 nucleotides match TRBD1. Trimming at V came to 2 bases and at J to 4 bases, leaving 7 bases not matched to a gene. The CDR3 length is 15 residues. Germline V CDR1 and CDR2: SGHAT, FQNNGV. CDR3 sequence (DNA): TGTGCCAGCAGCTTATCCGGGAGGGGGCCCTATGGCTACACCTTC. Protein: CASSLSGRGPYGYTF.

This chain uses TRBV2 with TRBJ1-6, with 9 bases that match TRBD1. V shed 6 bases and J 4 bases; nucleotides not matched to a gene: 16. Germline V gene sequence: CDR1 SNHLY, CDR2 FYNNEI. CDR3 size: 19 residues. CDR3 protein: CASRGTGTLSRGYNSPLHF. The CDR3 region has the DNA TGTGCCAGCAGGGGGACAGGGACCCTTTCCCGGGGTTATAATTCACCCCTCCACTTT.

Only one count was recorded for this clone. The chain recombines TRBV7-3 with TRBJ2-1; TRBD2 matches at 9 bases. The CDR3 has 16 residues. V dropped 5 bases and J dropped 7; count of bases not matched to a gene: 12. CDR1 and CDR2 from the germline V gene are SGHTA and FQGTGA. CDR3 DNA: TGTGCCAGCAGCCTCCATGGGGCGGGAGGGTGGAATGAGCAGTTCTTC. Amino acid sequence: CASSLHGAGGWNEQFF.

The gene calls are TRBV2 and TRBJ2-2; TRBD1 is a possible D gene (6 bases). Per the germline V gene, CDR1 is SNHLY and CDR2 is FYNNEI. The length of the CDR3 is 15 residues. V lost 5 bases and J 4 bases, leaving 14 bases between the germline ends. The CDR3 reads CASSRTAISTGELFF. In nucleotides, the CDR3 is TGTGCCAGCAGTAGGACAGCAATAAGCACCGGGGAGCTGTTTTTT.

The chain carries TRBV5-8 and TRBJ2-3; unclear D gene. V shed 2 bases and J shed 1 base, with 11 bases lying between them. Per germline, CDR1 SGHTS and CDR2 YDEGEE. This CDR3 has 15 amino acids. CDR3 DNA sequence: TGTGCCAGCAGCTTAAGCCTGCTCCGCACAGATACGCAGTATTTT. Its translation: CASSLSLLRTDTQYF.